The 11 T cell receptor beta chains given below trace back to one sample, sequenced in a study of T cell clonotyping in hematopoietic cell transplantation. Indicated time point: recipient sample about 28 days before transplant, after cytoreduction. Assay: immunoSEQ multiplex PCR; the TCRdb copy retains only in-frame clones and omits some. In the table there are 25,000 to 30,000 clones, roughly 84% of which are singletons. The specimen was peripheral blood mononuclear cells, collected before stem cell transplant. The receptors come from a middle-aged man with acute myeloid leukemia. Some clones in this sample may be carry-over from other donors' samples.

This chain uses TRBV6-1 with TRBJ2-1; maybe TRBD2 (5 bases). Trimming cost V 10 bases and J 0 bases, with 13 bases left between them. The CDR3 loop spans 14 amino acids. Germline lookup yields CDR1 MNHNS and CDR2 SASEGT. CDR3 coding DNA: TGTGCCACCTTAGCGCTGAGCTCCTACAATGAGCAGTTCTTC. Translating gives CATLALSSYNEQFF.

The rearrangement joins TRBV5-1 to TRBJ1-6; a weak D match, TRBD1 (6 bases). Germline V gene sequence: CDR1 SGHRS, CDR2 YFSETQ. The CDR3 runs to 15 residues. Trimming shortened V by 1 base and J by 8 bases, and 13 bases separated the two germline ends. The CDR3 reads CASSLSGGSDSPLHF. As DNA, the CDR3 is TGCGCCAGCAGCTTGTCTGGGGGCTCGGATTCACCCCTCCACTTT.

The chain has TRBV28 and TRBJ1-2; no clear D. The CDR3 sequence is 14 residues long. The V end was cut by 4 bases, the J end by 3 bases, with 12 bases between. Germline loops: CDR1 MDHEN, CDR2 SYDVKM. The CDR3 sequence: CASSSGPPDYGYTF. In DNA form, the CDR3 reads TGTGCCAGCAGTTCGGGTCCCCCGGACTATGGCTACACCTTC.

The chain carries TRBV5-1 and TRBJ2-7; 11 bases line up with TRBD2. This CDR3 has 17 residues. Germline V gene lookup returns CDR1 SGHRS and CDR2 YFSETQ. V gave up 7 bases and J gave up 0 bases; unmatched junction bases: 12. CDR3: CASQPYVTSGSSYEQYF. The CDR3, as DNA: TGCGCCAGCCAGCCTTACGTTACTAGCGGGAGCTCCTACGAGCAGTACTTC.

This sequence joins TRBV6-5 and TRBJ2-2; TRBD1 or TRBD2 may be the D gene (5 bases each). Germline V CDR1 and CDR2: MNHEY, SVGAGI. The length of the CDR3 is 15 residues. The ends were cut back, 3 bases at V and 2 bases at J, with 10 bases in the middle. In DNA, the CDR3 is TGTGCCAGCAGTTATAGGGACGCCAACACCGGGGAGCTGTTTTTT. This translates into CASSYRDANTGELFF.

The chain uses TRBV27 and TRBJ2-7; TRBD2 matches 8 bases. Germline CDR1 and CDR2: MNHEY and SMNVEV (reference sequence). The CDR3 has 14 amino acids. Trimming cost V 6 bases and J 4 bases; bases outside gene matches: 8. CDR3 protein: CASRATSVIYEQYF. CDR3 DNA sequence: TGTGCCAGCAGGGCGACTAGCGTGATTTACGAGCAGTACTTC.

The chain has TRBV7-9 and TRBJ1-5; D is unresolved. The CDR3 is made up of 12 amino acids. Germline V gene sequence: CDR1 SEHNR, CDR2 FQNEAQ (reference sequence). V shed 5 bases and J shed 7 bases, with 9 bases lying between them. CDR3 amino acids: CASSRGGQPQHF. The CDR3 DNA reads as TGTGCCAGCAGCCGAGGTGGACAGCCCCAGCATTTT.

The J gene is TRBJ1-2, the V gene TRBV28; D gene uncertain. Deletions cut 2 bases from V and 8 bases from J, with 12 bases between. CDR1 is MDHEN, CDR2 SYDVKM, per germline. This CDR3 is built from 13 residues. CDR3 sequence reads: CASSLVRLGGYTF. CDR3 bases: TGTGCCAGCAGTTTAGTAAGGTTGGGGGGCTACACCTTC.

The chain links TRBV4-1 to TRBJ1-3, with D possibly matching TRBD1 (5 bases). Trimming removed 1 base at V and 2 bases at J, with 18 bases between. The CDR3 consists of 18 residues. Germline lookup yields CDR1 MGHRA and CDR2 YSYEKL. CDR3 DNA sequence: TGCGCCAGCAGCCAAGGCCTTATCCCCGGGACGGCTGGAAACACCATATATTTT. Its protein product is CASSQGLIPGTAGNTIYF.

The chain links TRBV6-5 to TRBJ2-5, with D possibly matching TRBD1 (6 bases). Trimming took off 2 bases at V and 2 bases at J, with 6 bases between the two ends. Per germline, CDR1 MNHEY and CDR2 SVGAGI. The CDR3 has 13 residues. The CDR3 sequence is CASSYDRQETQYF. DNA for the CDR3: TGTGCCAGCAGTTACGACAGGCAAGAGACCCAGTACTTC.

J is TRBJ1-5 and V is TRBV10-3, with a possible D match to TRBD1 (5 bases). Germline loops: CDR1 ENHRY, CDR2 SYGVKD. The CDR3 consists of 16 residues. The V and J ends lost 0 bases and 0 bases respectively, with 9 bases between them. The CDR3: CAISESAGLSNQPQHF. DNA of the CDR3: TGTGCCATCAGTGAGTCGGCAGGGCTTAGCAATCAGCCCCAGCATTTT.